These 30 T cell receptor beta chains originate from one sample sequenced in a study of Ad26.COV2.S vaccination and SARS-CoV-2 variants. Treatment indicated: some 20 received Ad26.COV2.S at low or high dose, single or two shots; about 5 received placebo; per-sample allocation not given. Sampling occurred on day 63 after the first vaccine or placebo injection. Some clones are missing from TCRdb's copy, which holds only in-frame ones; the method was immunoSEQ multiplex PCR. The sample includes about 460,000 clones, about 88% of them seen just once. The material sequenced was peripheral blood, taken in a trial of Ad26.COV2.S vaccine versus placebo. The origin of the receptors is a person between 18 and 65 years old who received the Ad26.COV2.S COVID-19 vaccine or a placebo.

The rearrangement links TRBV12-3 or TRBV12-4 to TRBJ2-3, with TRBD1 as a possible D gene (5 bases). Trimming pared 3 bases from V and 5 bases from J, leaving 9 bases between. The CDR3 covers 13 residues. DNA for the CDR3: TGTGCCAGCAGTTTCCCAGGGTTAGATACGCAGTATTTT. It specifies CASSFPGLDTQYF.

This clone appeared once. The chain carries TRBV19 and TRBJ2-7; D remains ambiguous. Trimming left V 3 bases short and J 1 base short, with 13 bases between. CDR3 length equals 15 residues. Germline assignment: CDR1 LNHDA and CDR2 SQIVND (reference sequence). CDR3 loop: CASSMSRAASYEQYF. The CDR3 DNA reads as TGTGCCAGTAGTATGTCTCGGGCGGCGTCCTACGAGCAGTACTTC.

The CDR3 DNA sequence: TGTGCCAGCAGCGTACAGGGGGCGCCCGGGGAGCTGTTTTTT. Translation gives CASSVQGAPGELFF. This sequence joins TRBV7-2 and TRBJ2-2; TRBD1 matches at 9 bases. CDR3 size: 14 residues. Losses at the gene ends were 5 bases for V and 6 bases for J; bases not matched to a gene: 4. Germline-derived CDR1 and CDR2 are SGHTA and FQGNSA.

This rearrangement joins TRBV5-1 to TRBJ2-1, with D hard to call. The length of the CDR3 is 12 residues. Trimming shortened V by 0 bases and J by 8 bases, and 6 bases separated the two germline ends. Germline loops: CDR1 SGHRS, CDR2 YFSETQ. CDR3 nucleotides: TGCGCCAGCAGCTTGGACCGCTATGAGCAGTTCTTC. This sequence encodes CASSLDRYEQFF.

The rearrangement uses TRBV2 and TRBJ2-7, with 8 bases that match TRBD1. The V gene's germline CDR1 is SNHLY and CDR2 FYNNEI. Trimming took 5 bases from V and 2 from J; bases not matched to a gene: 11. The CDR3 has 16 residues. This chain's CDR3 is CASSPSRQGSTYEQYF. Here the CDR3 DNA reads TGTGCCAGCAGTCCATCTCGACAGGGGAGTACCTACGAGCAGTACTTC.

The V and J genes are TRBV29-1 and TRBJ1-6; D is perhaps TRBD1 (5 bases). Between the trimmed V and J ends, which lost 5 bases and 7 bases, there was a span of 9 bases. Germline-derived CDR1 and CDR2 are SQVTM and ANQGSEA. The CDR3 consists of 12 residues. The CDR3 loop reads CSVKQGNSPLHF. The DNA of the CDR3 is TGCAGCGTTAAGCAGGGAAATTCACCCCTCCACTTT. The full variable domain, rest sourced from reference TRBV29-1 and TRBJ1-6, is SAVISQKPSRDICQRGTSLTIQCQVDSQVTMMFWYRQQPGQSLTLIATANQGSEATYESGFVIDKFPISRPNLTFSTLTVSNMSPEDSSIYLCSVKQGNSPLHFGNGTRLTVT.

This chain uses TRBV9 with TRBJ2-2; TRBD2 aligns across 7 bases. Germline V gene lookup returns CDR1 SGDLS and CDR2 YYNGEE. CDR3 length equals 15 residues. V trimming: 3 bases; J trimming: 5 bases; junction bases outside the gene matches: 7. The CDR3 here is CASSDRLADTGELFF. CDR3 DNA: TGTGCCAGCAGCGATCGACTAGCAGATACCGGGGAGCTGTTTTTT. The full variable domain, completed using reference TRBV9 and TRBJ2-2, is DSGVTQTPKHLITATGQRVTLRCSPRSGDLSVYWYQQSLDQGLQFLIQYYNGEERAKGNILERFSAQQFPDLHSELNLSSLELGDSALYFCASSDRLADTGELFFGEGSRLTVL.

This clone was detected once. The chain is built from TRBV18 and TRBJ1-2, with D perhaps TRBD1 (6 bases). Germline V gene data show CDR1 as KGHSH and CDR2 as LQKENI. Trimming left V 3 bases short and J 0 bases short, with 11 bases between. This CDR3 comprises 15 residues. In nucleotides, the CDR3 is TGTGCCAGCTCACCGGCAGGGGCGCCTAACTATGGCTACACCTTC. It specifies CASSPAGAPNYGYTF.

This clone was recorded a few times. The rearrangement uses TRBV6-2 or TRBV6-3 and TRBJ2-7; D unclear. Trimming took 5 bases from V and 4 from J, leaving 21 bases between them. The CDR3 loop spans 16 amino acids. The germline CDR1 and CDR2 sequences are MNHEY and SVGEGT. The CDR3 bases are TGTGCCAGCAGTGTGTTGGGAAAGACTGGTAATTACGAGCAGTACTTC. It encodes CASSVLGKTGNYEQYF.

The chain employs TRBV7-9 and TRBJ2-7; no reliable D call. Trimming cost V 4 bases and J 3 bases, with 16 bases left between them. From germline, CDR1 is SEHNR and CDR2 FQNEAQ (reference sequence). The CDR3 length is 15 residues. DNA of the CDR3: TGTGCCAGCAGCTCACCTCTTGGGTCGGACTACGAGCAGTACTTC. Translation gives CASSSPLGSDYEQYF.

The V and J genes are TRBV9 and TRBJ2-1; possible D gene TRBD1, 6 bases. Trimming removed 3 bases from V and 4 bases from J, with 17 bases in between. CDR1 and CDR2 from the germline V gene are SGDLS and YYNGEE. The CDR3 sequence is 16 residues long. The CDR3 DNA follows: TGTGCCAGCAGCGCCCAGACAGGAGAGTCTTACAATGAGCAGTTCTTC. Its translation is CASSAQTGESYNEQFF. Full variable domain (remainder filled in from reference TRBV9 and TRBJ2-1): DSGVTQTPKHLITATGQRVTLRCSPRSGDLSVYWYQQSLDQGLQFLIQYYNGEERAKGNILERFSAQQFPDLHSELNLSSLELGDSALYFCASSAQTGESYNEQFFGPGTRLTVL.

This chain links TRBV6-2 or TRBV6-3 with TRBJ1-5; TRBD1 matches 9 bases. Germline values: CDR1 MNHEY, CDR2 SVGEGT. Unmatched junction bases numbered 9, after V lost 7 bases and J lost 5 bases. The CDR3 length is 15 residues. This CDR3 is CASTPWGQGDQPQHF. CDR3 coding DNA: TGTGCCAGCACCCCCTGGGGACAGGGAGATCAGCCCCAGCATTTT.

The chain's CDR3 is CASRIPRGSTGELFF. The CDR3 nucleotides read TGTGCCAGCAGGATTCCCAGGGGGAGCACCGGGGAGCTGTTTTTT. The V gene is TRBV28, the J gene TRBJ2-2, with TRBD1 matching over 7 bases. With V trimmed by 6 bases and J by 4 bases, 8 bases remained unmatched. Germline lookup yields CDR1 MDHEN and CDR2 SYDVKM. The length of the CDR3 is 15 residues. The variable domain in full, completed from reference TRBV28 and TRBJ2-2, reads DVKVTQSSRYLVKRTGEKVFLECVQDMDHENMFWYRQDPGLGLRLIYFSYDVKMKEKGDIPEGYSVSREKKERFSLILESASTNQTSMYLCASRIPRGSTGELFFGEGSRLTVL.

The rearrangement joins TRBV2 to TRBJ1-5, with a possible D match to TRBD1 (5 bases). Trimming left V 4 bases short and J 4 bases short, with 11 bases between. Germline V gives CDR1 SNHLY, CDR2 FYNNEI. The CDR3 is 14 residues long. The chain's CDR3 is CASSVGRANQPQHF. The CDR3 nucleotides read TGTGCCAGCAGTGTAGGCAGGGCTAATCAGCCCCAGCATTTT. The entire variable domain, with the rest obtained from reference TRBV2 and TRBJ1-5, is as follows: EPEVTQTPSHQVTQMGQEVILRCVPISNHLYFYWYRQILGQKVEFLVSFYNNEISEKSEIFDDQFSVERPDGSNFTLKIRSTKLEDSAMYFCASSVGRANQPQHFGDGTRLSIL.

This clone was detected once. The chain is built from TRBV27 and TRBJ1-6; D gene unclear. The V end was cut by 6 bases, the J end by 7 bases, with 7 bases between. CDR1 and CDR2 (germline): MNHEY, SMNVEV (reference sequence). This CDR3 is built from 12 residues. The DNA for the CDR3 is TGTGCCAGCAGGGGTATAAATTCACCCCTCCACTTT. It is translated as CASRGINSPLHF.

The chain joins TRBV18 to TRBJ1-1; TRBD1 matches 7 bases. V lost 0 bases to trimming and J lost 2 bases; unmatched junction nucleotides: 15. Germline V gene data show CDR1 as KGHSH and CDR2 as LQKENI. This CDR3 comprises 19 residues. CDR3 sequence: CASSPPWRGGAALNTEAFF. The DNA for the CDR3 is TGTGCCAGCTCACCACCATGGAGAGGGGGCGCCGCCCTAAACACTGAAGCTTTCTTT.

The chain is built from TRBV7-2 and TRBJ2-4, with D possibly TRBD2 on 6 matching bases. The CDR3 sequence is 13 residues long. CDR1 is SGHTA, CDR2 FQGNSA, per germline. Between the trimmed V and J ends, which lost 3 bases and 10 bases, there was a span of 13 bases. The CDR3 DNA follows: TGTGCCAGCAGCTTTGGCGGGGTCGGGATTCAGTACTTC. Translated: CASSFGGVGIQYF.

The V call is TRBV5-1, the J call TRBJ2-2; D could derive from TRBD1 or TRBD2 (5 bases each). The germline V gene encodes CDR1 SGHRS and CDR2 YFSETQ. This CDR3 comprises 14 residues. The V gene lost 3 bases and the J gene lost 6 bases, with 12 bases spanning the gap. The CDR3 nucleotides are TGCGCCAGCAGCTCGGGGACCGGGGCCGGGGAGCTGTTTTTT. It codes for CASSSGTGAGELFF.

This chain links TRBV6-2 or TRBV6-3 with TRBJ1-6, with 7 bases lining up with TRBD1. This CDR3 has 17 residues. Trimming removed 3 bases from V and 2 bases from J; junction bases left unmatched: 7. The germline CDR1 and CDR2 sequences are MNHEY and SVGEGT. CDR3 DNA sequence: TGTGCCAGCAGTTATACGACAGGGTTGGCCTATAATTCACCCCTCCACTTT. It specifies CASSYTTGLAYNSPLHF.

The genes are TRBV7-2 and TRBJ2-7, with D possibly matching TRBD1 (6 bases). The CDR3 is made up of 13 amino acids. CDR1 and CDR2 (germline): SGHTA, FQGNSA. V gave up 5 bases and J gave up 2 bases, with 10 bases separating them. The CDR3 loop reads CASSAYRAYEQYF. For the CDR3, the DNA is TGTGCCAGCAGCGCGTACAGGGCCTACGAGCAGTACTTC. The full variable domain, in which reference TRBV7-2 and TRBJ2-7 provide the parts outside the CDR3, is GAGVSQSPSNKVTEKGKDVELRCDPISGHTALYWYRQSLGQGLEFLIYFQGNSAPDKSGLPSDRFSAERTGGSVSTLTIQRTQQEDSAVYLCASSAYRAYEQYFGPGTRLTVT.

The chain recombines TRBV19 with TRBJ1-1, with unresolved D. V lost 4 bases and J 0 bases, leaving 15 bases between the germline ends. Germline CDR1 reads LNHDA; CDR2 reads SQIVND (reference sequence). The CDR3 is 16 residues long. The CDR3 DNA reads TGTGCCAGTAGTACCCCGGGGTACAACATGAACACTGAAGCTTTCTTT. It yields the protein CASSTPGYNMNTEAFF.

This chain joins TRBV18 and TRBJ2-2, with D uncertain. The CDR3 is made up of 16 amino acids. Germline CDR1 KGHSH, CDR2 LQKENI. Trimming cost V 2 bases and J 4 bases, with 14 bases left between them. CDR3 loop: CASSPVGRTSTGELFF. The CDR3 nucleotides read TGTGCCAGCTCACCAGTCGGCAGAACTTCCACCGGGGAGCTGTTTTTT.

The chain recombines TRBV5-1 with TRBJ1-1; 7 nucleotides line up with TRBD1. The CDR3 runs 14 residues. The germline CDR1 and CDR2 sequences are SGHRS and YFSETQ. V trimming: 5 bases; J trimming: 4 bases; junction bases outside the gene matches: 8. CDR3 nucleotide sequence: TGCGCCAGCAGGGCGGACAGGACCTTCACTGAAGCTTTCTTT. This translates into CASRADRTFTEAFF.

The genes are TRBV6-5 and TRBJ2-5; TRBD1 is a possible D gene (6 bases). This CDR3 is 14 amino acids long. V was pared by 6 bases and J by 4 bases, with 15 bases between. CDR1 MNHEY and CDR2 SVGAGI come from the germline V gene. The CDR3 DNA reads TGTGCCAGCAGGGCCGACAGGAGACTAGAGACCCAGTACTTC. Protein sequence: CASRADRRLETQYF.

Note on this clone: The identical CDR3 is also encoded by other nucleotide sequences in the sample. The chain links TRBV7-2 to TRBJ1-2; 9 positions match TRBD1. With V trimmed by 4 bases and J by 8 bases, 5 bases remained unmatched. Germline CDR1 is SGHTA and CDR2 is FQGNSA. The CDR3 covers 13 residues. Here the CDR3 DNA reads TGTGCCAGCAGCTCACAGGGGGCGCGAGGCTACACCTTC. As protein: CASSSQGARGYTF.

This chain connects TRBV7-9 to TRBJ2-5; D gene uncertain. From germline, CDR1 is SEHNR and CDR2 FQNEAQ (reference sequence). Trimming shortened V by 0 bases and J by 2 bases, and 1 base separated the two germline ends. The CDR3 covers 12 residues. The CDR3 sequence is CASSLAQETQYF. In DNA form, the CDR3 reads TGTGCCAGCAGCTTAGCGCAAGAGACCCAGTACTTC.

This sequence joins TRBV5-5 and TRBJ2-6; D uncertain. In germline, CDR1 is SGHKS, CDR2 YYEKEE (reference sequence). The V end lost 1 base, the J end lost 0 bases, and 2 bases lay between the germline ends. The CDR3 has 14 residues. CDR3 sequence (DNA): TGTGCCAGCAGCTTGAGCTCTGGGGCCAACGTCCTGACTTTC. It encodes CASSLSSGANVLTF.

For the CDR3, the DNA is TGTGCCAGCAGTTTGTCAGCGGGAGGGCAAAAGACCCAGTACTTC. This codes for CASSLSAGGQKTQYF. The chain has TRBV28 and TRBJ2-5, with 10 bases that match TRBD2. Trimming removed 3 bases from V and 6 bases from J; junction bases left unmatched: 7. The CDR3 totals 15 residues. The germline gives CDR1 MDHEN, CDR2 SYDVKM.

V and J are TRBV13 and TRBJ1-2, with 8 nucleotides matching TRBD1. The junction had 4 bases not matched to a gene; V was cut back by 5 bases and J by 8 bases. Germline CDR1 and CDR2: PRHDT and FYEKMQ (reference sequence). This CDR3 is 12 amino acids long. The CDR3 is CASSPGQDGYTF. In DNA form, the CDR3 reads TGTGCCAGCAGCCCGGGACAGGACGGCTACACCTTC.

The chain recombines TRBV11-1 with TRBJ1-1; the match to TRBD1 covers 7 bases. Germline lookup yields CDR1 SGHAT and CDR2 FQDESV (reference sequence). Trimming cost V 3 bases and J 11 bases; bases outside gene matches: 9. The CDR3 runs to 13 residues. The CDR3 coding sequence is TGTGCCAGCAGCTTGTTGAGGGGGCGGACGGCTTTCTTT. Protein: CASSLLRGRTAFF. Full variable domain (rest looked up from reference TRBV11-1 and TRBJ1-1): EAEVAQSPRYKITEKSQAVAFWCDPISGHATLYWYRQILGQGPELLVQFQDESVVDDSQLPKDRFSAERLKGVDSTLKIQPAELGDSAMYLCASSLLRGRTAFFGQGTRLTVV.